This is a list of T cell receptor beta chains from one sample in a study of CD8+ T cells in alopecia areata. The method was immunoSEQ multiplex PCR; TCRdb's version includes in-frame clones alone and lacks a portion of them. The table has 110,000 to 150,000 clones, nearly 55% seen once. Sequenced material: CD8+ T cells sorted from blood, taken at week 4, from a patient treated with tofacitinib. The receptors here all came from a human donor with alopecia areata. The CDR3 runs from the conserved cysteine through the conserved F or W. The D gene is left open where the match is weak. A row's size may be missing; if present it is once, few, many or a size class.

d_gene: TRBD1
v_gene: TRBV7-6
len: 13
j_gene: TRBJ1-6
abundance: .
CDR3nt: TGTGCCAGCAGCGACACAGGGGATTCACCCCTCCACTTT
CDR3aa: CASSDTGDSPLHF

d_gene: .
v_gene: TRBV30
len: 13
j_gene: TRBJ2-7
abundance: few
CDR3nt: TGTGCCTGGATCAGGACGCCCGGATACGAGCAGTACTTC
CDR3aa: CAWIRTPGYEQYF

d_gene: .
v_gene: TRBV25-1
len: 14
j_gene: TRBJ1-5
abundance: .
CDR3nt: TGTGCCAGCAGTGAAGGTGATAGCAATCAGCCCCAGCATTTT
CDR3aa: CASSEGDSNQPQHF

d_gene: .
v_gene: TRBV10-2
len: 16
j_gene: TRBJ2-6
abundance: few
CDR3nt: TGCGCCAGCAGTGACCCAGACAGCTCTGGGGCCAACGTCCTGACTTTC
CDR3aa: CASSDPDSSGANVLTF

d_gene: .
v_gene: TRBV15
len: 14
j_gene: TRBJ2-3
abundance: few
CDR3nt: TGTGCCACCAGGGAAGGGGACGAAACAGATACGCAGTATTTT
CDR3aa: CATREGDETDTQYF

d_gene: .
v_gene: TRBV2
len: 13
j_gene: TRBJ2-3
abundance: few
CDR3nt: TGTGCCAGCAGTACGGGGCCCACAGATACGCAGTATTTT
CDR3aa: CASSTGPTDTQYF

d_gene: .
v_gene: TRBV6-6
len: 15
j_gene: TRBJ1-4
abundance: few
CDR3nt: TGTGCCAGCAGCTCTCAGGGGTCGGCGAATGAAAAACTGTTTTTT
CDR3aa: CASSSQGSANEKLFF

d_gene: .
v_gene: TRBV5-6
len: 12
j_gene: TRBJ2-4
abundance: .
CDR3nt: TGTGCCAGCAGCTGGGGCGCAAACATTCAGTACTTC
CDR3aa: CASSWGANIQYF

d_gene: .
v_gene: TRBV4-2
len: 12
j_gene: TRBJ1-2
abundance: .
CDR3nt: TGTGCCAGCAGCCAAGATGTCCATGGCTACACCTTC
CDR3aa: CASSQDVHGYTF

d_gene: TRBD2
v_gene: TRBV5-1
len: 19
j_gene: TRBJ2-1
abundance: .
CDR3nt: TGCGCCAGCAGCGCCCCACTAGCGGGGGGCCTAAGCTCCTACAATGAGCAGTTCTTC
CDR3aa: CASSAPLAGGLSSYNEQFF

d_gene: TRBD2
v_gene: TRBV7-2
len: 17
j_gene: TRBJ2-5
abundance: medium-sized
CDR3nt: TGTGCCAGCAGGTTGGGCCGATGGGGGGGACCCAGAGAGACCCAGTACTTC
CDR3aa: CASRLGRWGGPRETQYF

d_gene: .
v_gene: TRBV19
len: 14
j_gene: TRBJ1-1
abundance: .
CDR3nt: TGTGCCAGTACCCCACAGGACATGAACACTGAAGCTTTCTTT
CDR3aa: CASTPQDMNTEAFF

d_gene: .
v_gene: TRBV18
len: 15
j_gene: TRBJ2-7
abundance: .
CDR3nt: TGTGCCAGCTCACCACAGAATGAGGGAACCTACGAGCAGTACTTC
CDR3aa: CASSPQNEGTYEQYF

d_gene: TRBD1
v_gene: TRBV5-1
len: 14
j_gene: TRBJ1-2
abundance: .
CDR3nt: TGCGCCAGCAGCTTGGGACAGGGTAACTATGGCTACACCTTC
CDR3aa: CASSLGQGNYGYTF

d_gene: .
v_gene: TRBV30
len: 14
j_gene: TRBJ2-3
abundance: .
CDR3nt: TGTGCCTGGATGGGCCTGATTAGCACAGATACGCAGTATTTT
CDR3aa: CAWMGLISTDTQYF

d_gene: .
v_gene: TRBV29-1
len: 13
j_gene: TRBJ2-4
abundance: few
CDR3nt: TGCAGCGTTGAACCGATCCCTGGGAACATTCAGTACTTC
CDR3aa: CSVEPIPGNIQYF

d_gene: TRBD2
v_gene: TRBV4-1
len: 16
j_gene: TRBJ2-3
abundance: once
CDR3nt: TGCGCCAGCAGCCTTTCCGAGGACGGGGAGGGAGATACGCAGTATTTT
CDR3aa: CASSLSEDGEGDTQYF

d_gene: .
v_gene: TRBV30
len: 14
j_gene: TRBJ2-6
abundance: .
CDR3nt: TGTGCCTGGAGTCCAGCCTCTGGGGCCAACGTCCTGACTTTC
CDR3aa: CAWSPASGANVLTF

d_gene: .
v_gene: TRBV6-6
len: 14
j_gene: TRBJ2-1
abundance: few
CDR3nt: TGTGCCAGCAGTTACGTAGAGACTCACAATGAGCAGTTCTTC
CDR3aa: CASSYVETHNEQFF

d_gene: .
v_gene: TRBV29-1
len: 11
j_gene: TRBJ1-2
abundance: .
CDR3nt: TGCAGCGTTGACAGCGGGCTTGGCTACACCTTC
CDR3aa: CSVDSGLGYTF

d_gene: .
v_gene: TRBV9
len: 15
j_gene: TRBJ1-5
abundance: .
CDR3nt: TGTGCCAGCAGCGCGGGGCCTTATAGCAATCAGCCCCAACATTTT
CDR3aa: CASSAGPYSNQPQHF

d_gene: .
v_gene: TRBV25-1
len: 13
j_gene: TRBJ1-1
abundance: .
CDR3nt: TGTGCCAGCAGTGTAACTCTGGGGAACGAAGCTTTCTTT
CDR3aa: CASSVTLGNEAFF

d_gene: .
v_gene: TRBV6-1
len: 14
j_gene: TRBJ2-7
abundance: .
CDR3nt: TGTGCCAGCAGTGACCCGGGACACAGCTACGAGCAGTACTTC
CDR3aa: CASSDPGHSYEQYF

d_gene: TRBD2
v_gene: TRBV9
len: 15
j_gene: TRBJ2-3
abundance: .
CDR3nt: TGTGCCAGCAGCCCCGGGGGGGGGACCACAGATACGCAGTATTTT
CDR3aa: CASSPGGGTTDTQYF

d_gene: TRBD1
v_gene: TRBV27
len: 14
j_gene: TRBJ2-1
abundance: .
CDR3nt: TGTGCCAGCAGTTACCCGGACAGGAACAATGAGCAGTTCTTC
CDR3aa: CASSYPDRNNEQFF

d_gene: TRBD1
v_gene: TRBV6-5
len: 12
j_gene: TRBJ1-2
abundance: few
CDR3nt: TGTGCCAGCGGGGCGGACAGGGATGGCTACACCTTC
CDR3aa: CASGADRDGYTF

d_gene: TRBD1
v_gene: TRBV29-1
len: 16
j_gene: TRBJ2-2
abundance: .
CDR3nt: TGCAGCGTAACGGGCCTCAGGGGGCCCAACACCGGGGAGCTGTTTTTT
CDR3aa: CSVTGLRGPNTGELFF

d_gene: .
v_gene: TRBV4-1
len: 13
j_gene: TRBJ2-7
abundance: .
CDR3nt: TGCGCCAGCAGCCAGGTGGGGGTCTACGAGCAGTACTTC
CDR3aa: CASSQVGVYEQYF

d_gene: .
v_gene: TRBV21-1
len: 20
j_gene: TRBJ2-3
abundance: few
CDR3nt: TGTGCCAGCAGCAAAGCGCTTTTCGGGACAGGGGAATGTGGCACAGATACGCAGTATTTT
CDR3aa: CASSKALFGTGECGTDTQYF

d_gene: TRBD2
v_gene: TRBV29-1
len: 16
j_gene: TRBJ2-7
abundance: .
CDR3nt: TGCAGCGTTGAAGGCGTACTAGCGGGGGGCACCTACGAGCAGTACTTC
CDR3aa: CSVEGVLAGGTYEQYF

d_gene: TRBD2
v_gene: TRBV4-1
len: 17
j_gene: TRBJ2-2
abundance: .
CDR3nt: TGCGCCAGCAGCCAGGACCCGGGACTATTAAACACCGGGGAGCTGTTTTTT
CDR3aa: CASSQDPGLLNTGELFF

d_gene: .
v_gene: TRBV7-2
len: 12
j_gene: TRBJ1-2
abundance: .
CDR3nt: TGTGCCAGCAGCTTACAAGGAAGGGGCTACACCTTC
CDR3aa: CASSLQGRGYTF

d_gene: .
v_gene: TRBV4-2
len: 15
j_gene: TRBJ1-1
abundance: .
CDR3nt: TGTGCCAGCAGCCAAGATTGGACACTGAACACTGAAGCTTTCTTT
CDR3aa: CASSQDWTLNTEAFF

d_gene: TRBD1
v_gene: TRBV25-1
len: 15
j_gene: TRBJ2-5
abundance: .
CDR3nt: TGTGCCAGCAGTGGGGGACAGGGGGCTCGTGAGACCCAGTACTTC
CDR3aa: CASSGGQGARETQYF

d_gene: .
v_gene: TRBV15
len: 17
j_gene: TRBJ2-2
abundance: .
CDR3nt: TGTGCCACCAGCAGAGACGGTTGGGACACGGGGACCGGGGAGCTGTTTTTT
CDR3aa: CATSRDGWDTGTGELFF

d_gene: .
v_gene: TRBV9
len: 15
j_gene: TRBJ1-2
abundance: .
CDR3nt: TGTGCCAGCAGCGTAGCCGGGAGGGTATCGGATGGCTACACCTTC
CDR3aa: CASSVAGRVSDGYTF

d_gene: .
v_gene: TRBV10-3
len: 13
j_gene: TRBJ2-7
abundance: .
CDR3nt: TGTGCCATCAGTGAGCCGTCGTCCTACGAGCAGTACTTC
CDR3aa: CAISEPSSYEQYF

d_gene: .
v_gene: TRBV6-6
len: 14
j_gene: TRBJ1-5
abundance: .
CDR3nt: TGTGCCAGCAGCGGTGTGGATAGCAATCAGCCCCAGCATTTT
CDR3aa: CASSGVDSNQPQHF

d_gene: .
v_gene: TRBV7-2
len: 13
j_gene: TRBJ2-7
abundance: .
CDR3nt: TGTGCCAGCAGCTCAGTCGGGGGTCACGAGCAGTACTTC
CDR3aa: CASSSVGGHEQYF

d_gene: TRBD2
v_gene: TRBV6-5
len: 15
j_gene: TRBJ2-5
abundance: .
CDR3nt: TGTGCCAGCAGTATGAGCGGGGGGTCCCAAGAGACCCAGTACTTC
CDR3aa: CASSMSGGSQETQYF

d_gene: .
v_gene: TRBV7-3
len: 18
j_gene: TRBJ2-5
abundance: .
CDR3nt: TGTGCCAGGCCCCCGTTCAACAGAGGCGCCCAGATGGGAGAGACCCAGTACTTC
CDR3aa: CARPPFNRGAQMGETQYF

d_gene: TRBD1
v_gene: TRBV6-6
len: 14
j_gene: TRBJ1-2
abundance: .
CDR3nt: TGTGCCAGCAGTTACTCGGCTGGACAGGATGGCTACACCTTC
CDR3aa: CASSYSAGQDGYTF

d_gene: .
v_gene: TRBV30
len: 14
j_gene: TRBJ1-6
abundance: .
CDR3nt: TGTGCCTGGAGACGACAGGAGGATAATTCACCCCTCCACTTT
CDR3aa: CAWRRQEDNSPLHF

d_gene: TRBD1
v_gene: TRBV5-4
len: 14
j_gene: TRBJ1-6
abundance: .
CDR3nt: TGTGCCAGCAGCTATGGACAGGGGAATTCACCCCTCCACTTT
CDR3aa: CASSYGQGNSPLHF

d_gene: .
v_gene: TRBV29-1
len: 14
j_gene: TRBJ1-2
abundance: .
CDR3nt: TGCAGCGTTGAGGACAGCGAATATAACTATGGCTACACCTTC
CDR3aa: CSVEDSEYNYGYTF